The 2 T cell receptor beta chains in this list originate from one sample, sequenced in a study of T cells expressing NK-cell markers. One entry per CDR3 protein, without DNA, is what TCRdb gives after re-calling the 5' RACE reads. The sample has 450,000 to 600,000 distinct CDR3 sequences. The specimen was blood T cells: a sorted CD56 or NKG2C T cell subset, CD4+ or CD8+ T cells, or bulk PBMC T cells (not recorded which). The receptor source for this set is a man younger than 35 in good health.

This chain links TRBV12-3 or TRBV12-4 with TRBJ2-7; without DNA, the TCRdb call of TRBD2 cannot be checked. This CDR3 comprises 16 residues. This CDR3 is CASSHGLAGVASEQYF.

This CDR3 is CASSLSREPTGELFF. This chain joins TRBV5-1 and TRBJ2-2; TCRdb gives TRBD1 as the D gene, but with no DNA this cannot be confirmed. CDR1 is SGHRS, CDR2 YFSETQ, per germline. The CDR3 loop spans 15 amino acids.